This TCR beta chain derives from a study of spatial heterogeneity in lung cancer. Background on the study: Sequences of the beta chain were consistently detected in greater numbers than alpha-chain sequences. For the average unique TCR and UMI combination, more than 8.5 occurrences appeared in raw reads.

Via MiXCR, TCRdb re-called the 5' RACE reads, giving one row per CDR3 protein. The sample consists of under 30,000 distinct CDR3 sequences, approximately 4.8% of them appearing once. Regarding the study as a whole: Ubiquitous expanded tumor TCRs showed up in blood more at resection than follow-up.

As concerns this clonotype: The antigen remains undetermined.

Time point defined: sample taken at primary tumor resection. The donor population consisted of 72 patients with untreated, early-stage non-small cell lung cancer. Germline CDR1 SGHTA, CDR2 FQGTGA. CDR3 length equals 13 residues. Trimming left V 8 bases short and J 1 base short, with 11 bases between. The sample in question was PBMCs, obtained at surgery. The V call is TRBV7-3, the J call TRBJ1-1, with a possible D match to TRBD1 (5 bases). The source of this sequence is a male donor with early-stage non-small cell lung cancer. CDR3 in amino acids: CASGAVQNTEAFF. CDR3 nucleotides: TGTGCCAGCGGGGCAGTCCAGAACACTGAAGCTTTCTTT. The full variable domain, its missing parts supplied by reference TRBV7-3 and TRBJ1-1, is GAGVSQTPSNKVTEKGKYVELRCDPISGHTALYWYRQSLGQGPEFLIYFQGTGAADDSGLPNDRFFAVRPEGSVSTLKIQRTERGDSAVYLCASGAVQNTEAFFGQGTRLTVV.